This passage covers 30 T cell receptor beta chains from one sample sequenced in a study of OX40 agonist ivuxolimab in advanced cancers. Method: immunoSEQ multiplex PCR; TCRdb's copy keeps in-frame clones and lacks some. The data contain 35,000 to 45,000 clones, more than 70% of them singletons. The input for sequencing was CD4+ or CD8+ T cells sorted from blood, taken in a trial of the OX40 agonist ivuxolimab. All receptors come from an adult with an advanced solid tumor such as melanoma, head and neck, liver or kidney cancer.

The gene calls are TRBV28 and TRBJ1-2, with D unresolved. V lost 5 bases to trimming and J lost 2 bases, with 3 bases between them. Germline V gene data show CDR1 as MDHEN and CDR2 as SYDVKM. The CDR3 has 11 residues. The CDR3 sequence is CASSQNYGYTF. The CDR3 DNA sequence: TGTGCCAGCAGTCAAAACTATGGCTACACCTTC.

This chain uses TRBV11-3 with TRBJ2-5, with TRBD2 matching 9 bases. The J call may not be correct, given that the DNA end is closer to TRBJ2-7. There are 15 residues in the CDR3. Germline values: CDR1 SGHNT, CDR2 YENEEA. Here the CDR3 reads CASSLEGLAIYEQYF. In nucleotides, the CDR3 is TGTGCCAGCAGCTTAGAAGGACTAGCGATCTACGAGCAGTACTTC.

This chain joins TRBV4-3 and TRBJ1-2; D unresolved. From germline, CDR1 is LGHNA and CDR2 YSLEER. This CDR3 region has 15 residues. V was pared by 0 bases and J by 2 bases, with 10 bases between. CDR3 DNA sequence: TGCGCCAGCAGCCAAGAAGCCACACCAAACTATGGCTACACCTTC. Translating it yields CASSQEATPNYGYTF.

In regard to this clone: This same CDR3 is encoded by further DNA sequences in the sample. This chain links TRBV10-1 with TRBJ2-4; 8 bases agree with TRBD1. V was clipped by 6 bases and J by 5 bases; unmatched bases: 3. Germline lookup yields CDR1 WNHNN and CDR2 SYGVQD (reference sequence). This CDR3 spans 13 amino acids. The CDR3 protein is CASSTDRENIQYF. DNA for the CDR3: TGCGCCAGCAGCACGGACAGGGAAAACATTCAGTACTTC.

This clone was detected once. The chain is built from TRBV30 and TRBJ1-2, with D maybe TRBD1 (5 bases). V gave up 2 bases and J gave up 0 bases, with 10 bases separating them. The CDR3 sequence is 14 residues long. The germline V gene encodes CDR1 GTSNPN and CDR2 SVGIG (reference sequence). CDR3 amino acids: CAWSTGLSNYGYTF. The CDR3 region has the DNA TGTGCCTGGAGTACAGGCCTCTCTAACTATGGCTACACCTTC. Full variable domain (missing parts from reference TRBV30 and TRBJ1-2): SQTIHQWPATLVQPVGSPLSLECTVEGTSNPNLYWYRQAAGRGLQLLFYSVGIGQISSEVPQNLSASRPQDRQFILSSKKLLLSDSGFYLCAWSTGLSNYGYTFGSGTRLTVV.

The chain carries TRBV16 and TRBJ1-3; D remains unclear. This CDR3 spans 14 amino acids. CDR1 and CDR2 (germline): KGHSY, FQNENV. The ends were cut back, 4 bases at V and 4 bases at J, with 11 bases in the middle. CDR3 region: CASSRGRGGNTIYF. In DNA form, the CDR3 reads TGTGCCAGCAGCCGTGGACGGGGAGGAAACACCATATATTTT.

DNA of the CDR3: TGTGCCAGCAGTTACTCTGACAGACTTAACTATGGCTACACCTTC. It translates to CASSYSDRLNYGYTF. J is TRBJ1-2 and V is TRBV6-5, with D possibly TRBD1 on 5 matching bases. The V end lost 0 bases, the J end lost 1 base, and 9 bases lay between the germline ends. This CDR3 is built from 15 residues. CDR1 is MNHEY, CDR2 SVGAGI, per germline.

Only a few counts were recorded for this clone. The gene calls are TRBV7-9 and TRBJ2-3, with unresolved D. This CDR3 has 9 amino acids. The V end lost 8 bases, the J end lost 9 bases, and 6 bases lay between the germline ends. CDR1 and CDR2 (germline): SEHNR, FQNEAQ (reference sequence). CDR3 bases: TGTGCCAGCGGGCTCACGCAGTATTTT. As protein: CASGLTQYF.

The CDR3 sequence: CRAGRSGDTQYF. For the CDR3, the DNA is TGTCGAGCGGGAAGGAGTGGAGATACGCAGTATTTT. This rearrangement joins TRBV2 to TRBJ2-3; 7 bases fit TRBD2. There are 12 residues in the CDR3. Germline CDR1 reads SNHLY; CDR2 reads FYNNEI.

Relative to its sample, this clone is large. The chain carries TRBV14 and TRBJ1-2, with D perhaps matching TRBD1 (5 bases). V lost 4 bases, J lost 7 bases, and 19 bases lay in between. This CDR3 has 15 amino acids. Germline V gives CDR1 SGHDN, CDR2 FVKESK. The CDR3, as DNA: TGTGCCAGCAGCCCTCCCGGGGCAGGGCAAGGTGGCTACACCTTC. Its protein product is CASSPPGAGQGGYTF.

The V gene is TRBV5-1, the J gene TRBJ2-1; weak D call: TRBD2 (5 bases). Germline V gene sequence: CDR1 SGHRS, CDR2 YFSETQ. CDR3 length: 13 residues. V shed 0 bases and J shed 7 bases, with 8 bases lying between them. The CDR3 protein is CASSLGTSNEQFF. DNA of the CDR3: TGCGCCAGCAGCTTGGGGACTTCAAATGAGCAGTTCTTC.

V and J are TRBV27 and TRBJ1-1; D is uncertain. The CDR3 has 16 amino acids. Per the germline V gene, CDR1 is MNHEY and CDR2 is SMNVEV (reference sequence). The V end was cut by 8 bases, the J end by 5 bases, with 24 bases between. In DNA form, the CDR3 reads TGTGCCAGCGTCGCACACTCTGACATAAGTGAGACTGAAGCTTTCTTT. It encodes CASVAHSDISETEAFF.

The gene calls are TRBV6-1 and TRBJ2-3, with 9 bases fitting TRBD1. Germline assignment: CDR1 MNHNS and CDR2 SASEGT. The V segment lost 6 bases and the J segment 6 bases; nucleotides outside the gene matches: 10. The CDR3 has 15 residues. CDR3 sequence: CASRPGQGFLDTQYF. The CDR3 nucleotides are TGTGCCAGCAGGCCGGGACAGGGCTTTTTGGATACGCAGTATTTT.

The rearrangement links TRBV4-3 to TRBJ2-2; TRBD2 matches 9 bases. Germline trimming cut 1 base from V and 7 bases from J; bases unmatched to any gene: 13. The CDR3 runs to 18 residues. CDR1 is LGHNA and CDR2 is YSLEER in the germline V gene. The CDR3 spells CASSQVDLREGPGGELFF. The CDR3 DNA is TGCGCCAGCAGCCAAGTTGATCTGCGGGAGGGCCCGGGCGGGGAGCTGTTTTTT.

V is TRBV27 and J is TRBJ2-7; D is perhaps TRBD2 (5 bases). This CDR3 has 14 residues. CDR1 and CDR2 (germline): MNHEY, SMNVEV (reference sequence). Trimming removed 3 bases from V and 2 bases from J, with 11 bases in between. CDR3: CASSLSTGTYEQYF. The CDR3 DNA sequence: TGTGCCAGCAGTTTGTCAACCGGGACCTACGAGCAGTACTTC.

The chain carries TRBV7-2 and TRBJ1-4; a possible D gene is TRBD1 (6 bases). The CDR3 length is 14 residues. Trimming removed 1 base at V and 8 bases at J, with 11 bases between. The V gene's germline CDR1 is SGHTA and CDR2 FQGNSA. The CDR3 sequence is CASSLGTQGEKLFF. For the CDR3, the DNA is TGTGCCAGCAGCTTAGGGACTCAGGGGGAAAAACTGTTTTTT. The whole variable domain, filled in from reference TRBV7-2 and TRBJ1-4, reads GAGVSQSPSNKVTEKGKDVELRCDPISGHTALYWYRQSLGQGLEFLIYFQGNSAPDKSGLPSDRFSAERTGGSVSTLTIQRTQQEDSAVYLCASSLGTQGEKLFFGSGTQLSVL.

CDR3 DNA sequence: TGTGCCAGCAGCTTAGCGGGACAGGGGCTTAAAGCTTTCTTT. Translation: CASSLAGQGLKAFF. This chain connects TRBV11-1 to TRBJ1-1, with 10 bases lining up with TRBD1. Trimming at V came to 0 bases and at J to 9 bases, leaving 4 bases not matched to a gene. CDR3 size: 14 residues. Germline V gene sequence: CDR1 SGHAT, CDR2 FQDESV (reference sequence).

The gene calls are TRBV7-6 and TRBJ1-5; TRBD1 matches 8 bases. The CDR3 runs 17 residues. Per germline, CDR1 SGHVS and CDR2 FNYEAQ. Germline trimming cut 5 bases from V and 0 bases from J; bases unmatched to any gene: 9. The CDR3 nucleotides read TGTGCCAGCAGCGCAGCGGAGGGACAGGTTAGCAATCAGCCCCAGCATTTT. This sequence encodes CASSAAEGQVSNQPQHF.

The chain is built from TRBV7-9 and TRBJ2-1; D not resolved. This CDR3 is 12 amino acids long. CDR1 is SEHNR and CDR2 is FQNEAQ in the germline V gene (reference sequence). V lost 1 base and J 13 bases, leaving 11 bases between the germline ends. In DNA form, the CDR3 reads TGTGCCAGCAGCTTAGAAGATAGTTTACAGTTCTTC. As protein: CASSLEDSLQFF.

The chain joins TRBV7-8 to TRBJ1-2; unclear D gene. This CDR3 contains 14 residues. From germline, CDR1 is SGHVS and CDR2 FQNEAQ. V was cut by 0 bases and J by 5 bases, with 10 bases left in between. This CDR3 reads CASSLASALYGYTF. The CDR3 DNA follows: TGTGCCAGCAGCTTAGCTTCCGCGCTTTATGGCTACACCTTC.

CDR3 region: CASSLGQLNTEAFF. CDR3 coding DNA: TGTGCCAGCAGTTTGGGACAGCTGAACACTGAAGCTTTCTTT. The genes are TRBV28 and TRBJ1-1, with 7 nucleotides matching TRBD1. CDR1 and CDR2 (germline): MDHEN, SYDVKM. This CDR3 spans 14 amino acids. The trim removed 3 bases at V and 0 bases at J, leaving 1 base unmatched.

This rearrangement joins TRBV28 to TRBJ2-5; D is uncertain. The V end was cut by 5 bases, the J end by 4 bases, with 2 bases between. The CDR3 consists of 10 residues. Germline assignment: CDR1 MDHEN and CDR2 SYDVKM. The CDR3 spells CASSGETQYF. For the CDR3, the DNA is TGTGCCAGCAGTGGAGAGACCCAGTACTTC.

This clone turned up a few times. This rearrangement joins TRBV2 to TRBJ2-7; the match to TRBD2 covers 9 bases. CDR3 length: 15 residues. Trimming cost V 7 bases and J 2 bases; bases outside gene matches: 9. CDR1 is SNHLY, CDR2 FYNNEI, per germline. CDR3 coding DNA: TGTGCCAGCATGGGGGTTCTAGCGGGACCCTACGAGCAGTACTTC. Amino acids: CASMGVLAGPYEQYF.

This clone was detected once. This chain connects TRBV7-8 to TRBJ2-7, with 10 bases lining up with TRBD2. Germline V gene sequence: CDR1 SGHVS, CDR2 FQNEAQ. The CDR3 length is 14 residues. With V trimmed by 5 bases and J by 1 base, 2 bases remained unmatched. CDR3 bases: TGTGCCAGCAGCCGGACTAGCGGATCCTACGAGCAGTACTTC. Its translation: CASSRTSGSYEQYF.

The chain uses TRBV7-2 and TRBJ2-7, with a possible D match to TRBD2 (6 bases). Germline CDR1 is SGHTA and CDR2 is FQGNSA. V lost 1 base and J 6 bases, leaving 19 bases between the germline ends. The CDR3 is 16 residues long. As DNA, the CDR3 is TGTGCCAGCAGCTTAGTAGGGGCCACTAGCCCGCGCGAGCAGTACTTC. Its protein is CASSLVGATSPREQYF.

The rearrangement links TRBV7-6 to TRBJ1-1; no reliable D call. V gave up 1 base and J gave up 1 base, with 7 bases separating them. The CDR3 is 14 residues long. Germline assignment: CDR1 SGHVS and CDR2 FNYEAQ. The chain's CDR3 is CASSLDPANTEAFF. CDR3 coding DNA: TGTGCCAGCAGCTTAGATCCAGCGAACACTGAAGCTTTCTTT.

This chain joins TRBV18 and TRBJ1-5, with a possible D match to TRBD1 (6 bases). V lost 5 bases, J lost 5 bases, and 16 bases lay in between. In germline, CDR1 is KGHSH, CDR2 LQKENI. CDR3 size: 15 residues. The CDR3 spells CASSTLPGDDQPQHF. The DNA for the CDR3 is TGTGCCAGCTCAACACTTCCAGGGGACGATCAGCCCCAGCATTTT.

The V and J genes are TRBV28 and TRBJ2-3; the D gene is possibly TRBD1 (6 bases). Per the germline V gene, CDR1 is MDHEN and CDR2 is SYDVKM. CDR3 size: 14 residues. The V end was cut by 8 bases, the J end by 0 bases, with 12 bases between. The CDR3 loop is CASEGDTSTDTQYF. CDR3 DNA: TGTGCCAGCGAGGGGGACACTAGCACAGATACGCAGTATTTT. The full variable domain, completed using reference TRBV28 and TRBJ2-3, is DVKVTQSSRYLVKRTGEKVFLECVQDMDHENMFWYRQDPGLGLRLIYFSYDVKMKEKGDIPEGYSVSREKKERFSLILESASTNQTSMYLCASEGDTSTDTQYFGPGTRLTVL.

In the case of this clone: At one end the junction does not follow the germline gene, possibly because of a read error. CDR3 DNA: TGTGCTAGCAGCCCGAGCGGGAGTCCATACAATGAGCAGTTCTTC. Translation: CASSPSGSPYNEQFF. The chain is built from TRBV7-7 and TRBJ2-1, with 8 bases aligning to TRBD2. The germline gives CDR1 SSHAT, CDR2 FNYEAQ (reference sequence). The CDR3 sequence is 15 residues long. Full variable domain (missing parts from reference TRBV7-7 and TRBJ2-1): GAGVSQSPRYKVTKRGQDVTLRCDPISSHATLYWYQQALGQGPEFLTYFNYEAQPDKSGLPSDRFSAERPEGSISTLTIQRTEQRDSAMYRCASSPSGSPYNEQFFGPGTRLTVL.

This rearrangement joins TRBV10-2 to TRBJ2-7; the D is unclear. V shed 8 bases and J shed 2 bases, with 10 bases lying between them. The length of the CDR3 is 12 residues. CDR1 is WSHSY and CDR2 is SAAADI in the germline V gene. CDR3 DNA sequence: TGCGCCAGCTCAATCACAGCCTACGAGCAGTACTTC. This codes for CASSITAYEQYF.